Below, 20 T cell receptor beta chains from the same sample are listed, as sequenced in a study of T cell repertoires in cytomegalovirus infection. In TCRdb, the reads were re-called with MiXCR into one record per CDR3 protein. The top ten hold 13% of the sample, which has 360,000 or so distinct CDR3 sequences, roughly a third seen once. These receptors' targets are unknown. Sequencing was performed on cultured PBMCs, taken from culture after CMV antigen stimulation. These receptors were collected from a human donor in good health (CMV status not recorded). Some clones in this sample may be carry-over from other donors' samples.

This chain connects TRBV12-3 or TRBV12-4 to TRBJ2-6; D might be TRBD1 or TRBD2, each matching 6 bases. The CDR3 is 18 residues long. The V end was cut by 6 bases, the J end by 0 bases, with 18 bases between. In DNA, the CDR3 is TGTGCCAGCAGCCGGGGGCCAATTATTACCTCTGGGGCCAACGTCCTGACTTTC. Its protein is CASSRGPIITSGANVLTF.

This clonotype turned up a few times. The chain couples TRBV7-9 to TRBJ1-1; the D gene is possibly TRBD1 (6 bases). CDR3 length equals 15 residues. Germline CDR1 is SEHNR and CDR2 is FQNEAQ (reference sequence). The V end was cut by 5 bases, the J end by 0 bases, with 13 bases between. This CDR3 is CASSPVRGMNTEAFF. CDR3 sequence (DNA): TGTGCCAGCAGCCCGGTAAGGGGGATGAACACTGAAGCTTTCTTT.

This chain joins TRBV7-9 and TRBJ2-7; the D gene is possibly TRBD2 (6 bases). The CDR3 has 13 amino acids. Germline-derived CDR1 and CDR2 are SEHNR and FQNEAQ (reference sequence). Trimming stripped 6 bases from V and 0 bases from J, with 9 bases between. DNA for the CDR3: TGTGCCAGCAGGGCGGGGAGCTCCTACGAGCAGTACTTC. This codes for CASRAGSSYEQYF. Full variable domain (missing parts from reference TRBV7-9 and TRBJ2-7): DTGVSQNPRHKITKRGQNVTFRCDPISEHNRLYWYRQTLGQGPEFLTYFQNEAQLEKSRLLSDRFSAERPKGSFSTLEIQRTEQGDSAMYLCASRAGSSYEQYFGPGTRLTVT.

This clonotype was recorded a few times. The chain is built from TRBV28 and TRBJ2-3; D is uncertain. CDR3 length equals 16 residues. Trimming cost V 5 bases and J 3 bases, with 18 bases left between them. Germline loops: CDR1 MDHEN, CDR2 SYDVKM. CDR3 loop: CASSPADIAETDTQYF. Here the CDR3 DNA reads TGTGCCAGCAGTCCCGCGGATATCGCAGAGACAGATACGCAGTATTTT. The full variable domain, rest sourced from reference TRBV28 and TRBJ2-3, is DVKVTQSSRYLVKRTGEKVFLECVQDMDHENMFWYRQDPGLGLRLIYFSYDVKMKEKGDIPEGYSVSREKKERFSLILESASTNQTSMYLCASSPADIAETDTQYFGPGTRLTVL.

This clonotype was counted a few times. V and J are TRBV7-6 and TRBJ1-1; the D gene is possibly TRBD1 (5 bases). CDR1 is SGHVS and CDR2 is FNYEAQ in the germline V gene. There are 14 residues in the CDR3. The V end was cut by 4 bases, the J end by 1 base, with 10 bases between. The CDR3 DNA reads TGTGCCAGCAGCTCGGGACTCCAGAACACTGAAGCTTTCTTT. It encodes CASSSGLQNTEAFF.

Many counts were recorded for this clonotype. This chain uses TRBV9 with TRBJ2-2, with 7 bases fitting TRBD2. The CDR3 totals 15 residues. Germline CDR1 SGDLS, CDR2 YYNGEE. Trimming at V came to 0 bases and at J to 3 bases, leaving 2 bases not matched to a gene. The CDR3 nucleotides read TGTGCCAGCAGCGTAGAGCGGGGCTACACCGGGGAGCTGTTTTTT. Protein: CASSVERGYTGELFF.

This chain links TRBV7-3 with TRBJ2-4; D might be TRBD1 or TRBD2, each matching 5 bases. This CDR3 has 14 residues. The V end lost 5 bases, the J end lost 4 bases, and 12 bases lay between the germline ends. Per germline, CDR1 SGHTA and CDR2 FQGTGA. The CDR3 sequence is CASSPGDGKNIQYF. The CDR3 nucleotides are TGTGCCAGCAGCCCCGGGGACGGAAAAAACATTCAGTACTTC.

The CDR3 bases are TGTGCCAGCAGGGGACCCGACACTTACACTGAAGCTTTCTTT. Translation gives CASRGPDTYTEAFF. This chain links TRBV28 with TRBJ1-1, with D possibly TRBD1 on 5 matching bases. V lost 6 bases and J 3 bases, leaving 14 bases between the germline ends. The CDR3 consists of 14 residues. Germline CDR1 and CDR2: MDHEN and SYDVKM.

This chain uses TRBV7-3 with TRBJ2-1; no clear D gene. CDR3 length: 14 residues. The ends were cut back, 4 bases at V and 4 bases at J, with 11 bases in the middle. Germline CDR1 reads SGHTA; CDR2 reads FQGTGA. The CDR3 nucleotides are TGTGCCAGCAGCTCCCTTGAAGGGTACAATGAGCAGTTCTTC. This codes for CASSSLEGYNEQFF. The full variable domain, in which reference TRBV7-3 and TRBJ2-1 provide the parts outside the CDR3, is GAGVSQTPSNKVTEKGKYVELRCDPISGHTALYWYRQSLGQGPEFLIYFQGTGAADDSGLPNDRFFAVRPEGSVSTLKIQRTERGDSAVYLCASSSLEGYNEQFFGPGTRLTVL.

This clonotype showed up just a few times. The chain combines TRBV12-3 or TRBV12-4 with TRBJ2-3, with D tentatively TRBD2 (7 bases). Trimming cost V 5 bases and J 2 bases, with 17 bases left between them. This CDR3 is built from 16 residues. CDR3 in amino acids: CASSTLSGGYTDTQYF. As DNA, the CDR3 is TGTGCCAGCAGTACCCTCTCGGGGGGCTACACAGATACGCAGTATTTT.

The chain employs TRBV6-2 or TRBV6-3 and TRBJ2-4; 10 bases match TRBD2. Trimming removed 6 bases from V and 0 bases from J; junction bases left unmatched: 5. The CDR3 length is 16 residues. CDR1 and CDR2 from the germline V gene are MNHEY and SVGEGT. CDR3 bases: TGTGCCAGCAGGCCGCGGACTAGCGGAGCCAAAAACATTCAGTACTTC. Translated, it gives CASRPRTSGAKNIQYF.

The chain employs TRBV7-2 and TRBJ1-2; no reliable D call. The germline V and J ends were trimmed by 5 bases and 12 bases, with 16 bases remaining between them. This CDR3 comprises 12 residues. CDR1 is SGHTA, CDR2 FQGNSA, per germline. CDR3 region: CASSLQPGFNTF. The CDR3 DNA reads TGTGCCAGCAGCCTACAACCGGGTTTCAACACCTTC.

The rearrangement links TRBV5-4 to TRBJ2-3; 7 nucleotides line up with TRBD1. This CDR3 region has 16 residues. After removal of 1 base from V and 2 bases from J, the junction contained 7 bases not matched to a gene. Germline V gene sequence: CDR1 SGHNT, CDR2 YYREEE (reference sequence). The CDR3 loop reads CASSLFLTGTTDTQYF. CDR3 coding DNA: TGTGCCAGCAGCTTGTTCTTGACAGGGACCACAGATACGCAGTATTTT.

This sequence joins TRBV7-2 and TRBJ1-1; weak D call: TRBD1 (5 bases). The CDR3 length is 14 residues. Trimming removed 1 base at V and 7 bases at J, with 13 bases between. The germline V gene has CDR1 SGHTA and CDR2 FQGNSA. The CDR3 sequence: CASSLGGTVDEAFF. In nucleotides, the CDR3 is TGTGCCAGCAGCTTAGGAGGGACGGTGGATGAAGCTTTCTTT.

This chain links TRBV7-2 with TRBJ2-1; TRBD1 matches 8 bases. V shed 1 base and J 11 bases; nucleotides not matched to a gene: 4. This CDR3 is built from 13 residues. Germline assignment: CDR1 SGHTA and CDR2 FQGNSA. The chain's CDR3 is CASSLGTGSKQFF. DNA for the CDR3: TGTGCCAGCAGCTTAGGGACAGGGAGTAAGCAGTTCTTC.

This clonotype was seen more than once but under ten times. The chain uses TRBV28 and TRBJ2-7; D ambiguous. Trimming left V 2 bases short and J 2 bases short, with 10 bases between. The CDR3 is 14 residues long. Per the germline V gene, CDR1 is MDHEN and CDR2 is SYDVKM. The CDR3 DNA reads as TGTGCCAGCAGTTTAGTGGATGAAGCCTACGAGCAGTACTTC. Its protein is CASSLVDEAYEQYF.

On this clonotype itself: This may be a read error: a much more frequent sequence differs by one nucleotide. The rearrangement links TRBV7-8 to TRBJ1-1; D is possibly TRBD1 (5 bases). V lost 2 bases and J 3 bases, leaving 19 bases between the germline ends. The CDR3 contains 17 residues. Per germline, CDR1 SGHVS and CDR2 FQNEAQ. The CDR3 loop reads CASSLYDGQPMYTEAFF. The CDR3 DNA is TGTGCCAGCAGCTTATACGACGGACAACCTATGTACACTGAAGCTTTCTTT.

The rearrangement joins TRBV7-2 to TRBJ2-2, with 12 bases that match TRBD1. This CDR3 comprises 14 residues. Germline loops: CDR1 SGHTA, CDR2 FQGNSA. The junction had 4 bases not matched to a gene; V was cut back by 8 bases and J by 6 bases. In DNA, the CDR3 is TGTGCCAGCGTCAGGGACAGGGGGCCCGGGGAGCTGTTTTTT. It specifies CASVRDRGPGELFF.

V and J are TRBV10-3 and TRBJ2-7; D unclear. Per germline, CDR1 ENHRY and CDR2 SYGVKD. The CDR3 spans 13 residues. V was shortened by 3 bases and J by 0 bases, with 6 bases between the two germline ends. The CDR3 coding sequence is TGTGCCATCAGTGACTACAGCTCCTACGAGCAGTACTTC. Translated: CAISDYSSYEQYF.

Many counts were recorded for this clonotype. The chain combines TRBV6-2 or TRBV6-3 with TRBJ2-7; the match to TRBD2 covers 12 bases. Germline-derived CDR1 and CDR2 are MNHEY and SVGEGT. This CDR3 is 16 amino acids long. The trim removed 6 bases at V and 1 base at J, leaving 7 bases unmatched. The CDR3 loop is CASSSGGTSGSYEQYV. CDR3 nucleotides: TGTGCCAGCAGCTCCGGGGGGACTAGCGGGTCCTACGAGCAGTACGTC.